Shown below are 25 T cell receptor beta chains from a single sample sequenced in a study of Graves' ophthalmopathy and Graves' hyperthyroidism. RNA served as the template for amplifying TCR beta CDR3 regions. HTBI primers were used in a first-round RT-PCR, which preceded a second-round multiplex PCR. TCRdb passed the multiplex PCR reads through MiXCR, listing each CDR3 protein once. The table has about 620,000 distinct CDR3 sequences, 22% seen once. The sample consisted of peripheral blood. Receptors were obtained from a woman aged 18-30 years with stable Graves' hyperthyroidism. Some clones in this sample may be carry-over from other donors' samples.

This clonotype showed up many times. The CDR3 DNA reads TGTGCCAGCAGTGGCCCCCACGCCATCGAGCAGTACTTC. Translation gives CASSGPHAIEQYF. V is TRBV2 and J is TRBJ2-7; D ambiguous. Germline V CDR1 and CDR2: SNHLY, FYNNEI. Deletions cut 4 bases from V and 6 bases from J, with 13 bases between. The CDR3 runs 13 residues.

This CDR3 is CAWNSTHRGQETQYF. CDR3 bases: TGTGCCTGGAACAGCACCCACAGGGGGCAAGAGACCCAGTACTTC. The V call is TRBV30, the J call TRBJ2-5; 8 bases match TRBD1. CDR1 is GTSNPN and CDR2 is SVGIG in the germline V gene (reference sequence). After removal of 4 bases from V and 2 bases from J, the junction contained 9 bases not matched to a gene. This CDR3 is built from 15 residues.

This clonotype was detected only a few times. V and J are TRBV5-1 and TRBJ2-7, with 7 positions matching TRBD1. V gave up 3 bases and J gave up 4 bases; unmatched junction bases: 7. This CDR3 is built from 14 residues. Germline V gene sequence: CDR1 SGHRS, CDR2 YFSETQ. CDR3 loop: CASSSSQQGYEQYF. CDR3 in DNA: TGCGCCAGCAGCTCCTCCCAACAGGGGTACGAGCAGTACTTC.

V gene TRBV20-1 combines with J gene TRBJ1-2; 12 bases map to TRBD1. After removal of 6 bases from V and 8 bases from J, the junction contained 10 bases not matched to a gene. The length of the CDR3 is 14 residues. CDR1 and CDR2 (germline): DFQATT, SNEGSKA (reference sequence). The chain's CDR3 is CSAHAGQGARGYTF. As DNA, the CDR3 is TGCAGTGCCCACGCGGGACAGGGGGCGCGAGGCTACACCTTC.

This clonotype was counted a few times. V is TRBV6-5 and J is TRBJ1-1; D might be TRBD1 (6 bases). CDR3 size: 15 residues. Germline CDR1 MNHEY, CDR2 SVGAGI. V lost 4 bases and J lost 0, with 12 bases in between. The CDR3, as DNA: TGTGCCAGCAGTTTCCCGGGGGCCATGAACACTGAAGCTTTCTTT. Protein product: CASSFPGAMNTEAFF.

This clonotype was picked up many times. The chain couples TRBV7-2 to TRBJ2-2, with unresolved D. Trimming cost V 5 bases and J 4 bases, with 8 bases left between them. Germline values: CDR1 SGHTA, CDR2 FQGNSA. This CDR3 is 13 amino acids long. CDR3 protein: CASSSVGTGELFF. The CDR3 DNA sequence: TGTGCCAGCAGCAGCGTTGGCACCGGGGAGCTGTTTTTT.

The chain carries TRBV12-3 or TRBV12-4 and TRBJ1-1, with D possibly being TRBD1 (6 bases). V was trimmed by 7 bases and J by 4 bases, leaving 16 bases between them. This CDR3 is built from 14 residues. The CDR3 nucleotides are TGTGCCAGCACCCAGACAGGTGGTGTCACTGAAGCTTTCTTT. Protein: CASTQTGGVTEAFF.

In its sample, this clonotype was seen many times. This chain joins TRBV6-5 and TRBJ2-7; TRBD1 aligns across 7 bases. This CDR3 comprises 15 residues. The germline CDR1 and CDR2 sequences are MNHEY and SVGAGI. V lost 0 bases to trimming and J lost 0 bases; unmatched junction nucleotides: 2. In DNA, the CDR3 is TGTGCCAGCAGTTACTCGGGACAGAGCTCCTACGAGCAGTACTTC. Protein: CASSYSGQSSYEQYF.

This clonotype occurred many times. V and J are TRBV6-1 and TRBJ2-5, with 8 positions matching TRBD2. The CDR3 is made up of 15 amino acids. V gave up 8 bases and J gave up 5 bases; unmatched junction bases: 13. Germline CDR1 is MNHNS and CDR2 is SASEGT. The CDR3 region is CASYFGGAGQETQYF. The CDR3 DNA is TGTGCCAGCTATTTCGGGGGGGCCGGGCAGGAGACCCAGTACTTC.

A few counts support this clonotype. A much larger clone lies one base from this, so it may be a read error. V usage is TRBV7-3 and J usage is TRBJ1-1; D possibly corresponds to TRBD1 (6 bases). The ends were cut back, 5 bases at V and 4 bases at J, with 14 bases in the middle. Germline assignment: CDR1 SGHTA and CDR2 FQGTGA. CDR3 length: 14 amino acids. The CDR3 DNA sequence: TGTGCCAGCAGCCCGGAGGGGGAGGGCACTGAAGCTTTCTTT. Amino acids: CASSPEGEGTEAFF. Full variable domain (remainder filled in from reference TRBV7-3 and TRBJ1-1): GAGVSQTPSNKVTEKGKYVELRCDPISGHTALYWYRQSLGQGPEFLIYFQGTGAADDSGLPNDRFFAVRPEGSVSTLKIQRTERGDSAVYLCASSPEGEGTEAFFGQGTRLTVV.

There are many counts of this clonotype. The chain recombines TRBV7-8 with TRBJ2-5; TRBD2 matches 15 bases. V was pared by 4 bases and J by 5 bases, with 5 bases of the junction left unmatched. Germline values: CDR1 SGHVS, CDR2 FQNEAQ. The CDR3 consists of 16 residues. The CDR3 reads CASSSGLAGGGETQYF. CDR3 in DNA: TGTGCCAGCAGCTCGGGACTAGCGGGAGGCGGTGAGACCCAGTACTTC.

CDR3 in DNA: TGCAGCGTTGGGCAGGGTTTTAACTATGGCTACACCTTC. It encodes CSVGQGFNYGYTF. The rearrangement uses TRBV29-1 and TRBJ1-2, with D possibly TRBD1 on 5 matching bases. This CDR3 has 13 amino acids. Trimming pared 4 bases from V and 1 base from J, leaving 10 bases between. Germline CDR1 SQVTM, CDR2 ANQGSEA.

This clonotype was seen a handful of times. The V and J genes are TRBV11-2 and TRBJ2-2; possibly TRBD1 or TRBD2 for D (6 bases each). Trimming took 5 bases from V and 3 from J, leaving 22 bases between them. The CDR3 spans 18 residues. Germline loops: CDR1 SGHAT, CDR2 FQNNGV. The CDR3 DNA sequence: TGTGCCAGCAGCCTACCCGTGTGGGGGGCCCAGTACACCGGGGAGCTGTTTTTT. Its protein is CASSLPVWGAQYTGELFF.

The CDR3 loop reads CASRRITGELFF. DNA for the CDR3: TGTGCCAGCAGACGAATCACCGGGGAGCTGTTTTTT. The rearrangement joins TRBV6-1 to TRBJ2-2; D ambiguous. The ends were cut back, 6 bases at V and 4 bases at J, with 6 bases in the middle. This CDR3 comprises 12 residues. Germline V gene sequence: CDR1 MNHNS, CDR2 SASEGT.

This clonotype appeared many times. The rearrangement uses TRBV28 and TRBJ1-2; 10 bases map to TRBD1. CDR3 length equals 16 residues. Per the germline V gene, CDR1 is MDHEN and CDR2 is SYDVKM. V shed 7 bases, J shed 7 bases, and the junction held 15 bases outside the gene matches. CDR3 bases: TGTGCCAGCAATCCAAATCCGGGACAGGGGATCGGTGGCTACACCTTC. This gives the protein CASNPNPGQGIGGYTF.

To note about this clonotype: A much larger clone differs by one base, so this may be a read error. A read error is likely, as this CDR3 ends without the conserved phenylalanine or tryptophan. This sequence joins TRBV27 and TRBJ2-2, with TRBD2 matching over 11 bases. Losses at the gene ends were 8 bases for V and 6 bases for J; bases not matched to a gene: 11. The CDR3 has 16 residues. Germline V lookup: CDR1 MNHEY, CDR2 SMNVEV (reference sequence). CDR3 residues: CASLSGLAGGAGELFV. DNA of the CDR3: TGTGCCAGCCTCTCTGGGCTAGCGGGAGGAGCCGGGGAGCTGTTTGTT.

This clonotype has at least ten counts. V is TRBV7-6 and J is TRBJ2-5, with a weak D call TRBD2 (6 bases). This CDR3 has 14 residues. The V end was cut by 5 bases, the J end by 5 bases, with 15 bases between. Germline V gene data show CDR1 as SGHVS and CDR2 as FNYEAQ. The CDR3 loop reads CASSPPSVRETQYF. In DNA form, the CDR3 reads TGTGCCAGCAGCCCGCCTAGCGTGAGGGAGACCCAGTACTTC.

The genes are TRBV5-1 and TRBJ2-5; no clear D gene. This CDR3 contains 14 residues. CDR1 and CDR2 (germline): SGHRS, YFSETQ. The V end lost 4 bases, the J end lost 5 bases, and 15 bases lay between the germline ends. Here the CDR3 reads CASSTRSIGETQYF. CDR3 DNA: TGCGCCAGCAGCACACGGTCAATTGGGGAGACCCAGTACTTC.

This clonotype was detected many times. This chain links TRBV12-3 or TRBV12-4 with TRBJ2-5; 8 bases are shared with TRBD1. Trimming removed 3 bases from V and 3 bases from J; junction bases left unmatched: 0. The CDR3 is made up of 13 amino acids. The CDR3 DNA reads TGTGCCAGCAGTTTGACAGGGGAAGAGACCCAGTACTTC. Amino acids: CASSLTGEETQYF.

This clonotype was picked up many times. The chain links TRBV20-1 to TRBJ2-2; 13 bases are shared with TRBD2. This CDR3 contains 19 residues. Germline values: CDR1 DFQATT, CDR2 SNEGSKA (reference sequence). With V trimmed by 2 bases and J by 3 bases, 12 bases remained unmatched. The CDR3 is CSARPGLAGDPTYTGELFF. The DNA for the CDR3 is TGCAGTGCTAGACCCGGACTAGCGGGGGACCCTACCTACACCGGGGAGCTGTTTTTT.

This clonotype was detected ten times or more. The V and J genes are TRBV6-5 and TRBJ1-5; D is unclear. CDR3 size: 14 residues. Trimming removed 2 bases from V and 2 bases from J, with 7 bases in between. The germline V gene encodes CDR1 MNHEY and CDR2 SVGAGI. The CDR3 is CASSYAQGNQPQHF. The CDR3 DNA follows: TGTGCCAGCAGTTACGCGCAGGGCAATCAGCCCCAGCATTTT.

The chain combines TRBV7-9 with TRBJ2-5; 7 positions agree with TRBD2. Germline CDR1 is SEHNR and CDR2 is FQNEAQ (reference sequence). The CDR3 is 15 residues long. J was trimmed by 3 bases and V by 4 bases; bases with no gene match: 8. CDR3 sequence: CASSSDLAAKETQYF. The CDR3 nucleotides read TGTGCCAGCAGCTCCGATCTAGCGGCAAAAGAGACCCAGTACTTC.

There are a few counts of this clonotype. The junction departs from the called germline gene at one end, perhaps through a read error. The chain has TRBV28 and TRBJ2-2; tentative D call: TRBD2 (5 bases). From germline, CDR1 is MDHEN and CDR2 SYDVKM. This CDR3 region has 15 residues. The CDR3 DNA reads as TGCGCCAGCAGCCCCCCACTAGCGAACACCGGGGAGCTGTTTTTT. It translates to CASSPPLANTGELFF.

This clonotype was observed at least ten times. The gene calls are TRBV13 and TRBJ2-7; D gene uncertain. The V and J ends lost 9 bases and 2 bases respectively, with 17 bases between them. Germline CDR1 PRHDT, CDR2 FYEKMQ (reference sequence). This CDR3 comprises 14 residues. In DNA form, the CDR3 reads TGTGCCAGGACCAGAAGAACACCTACCTACGAGCAGTACTTC. Protein sequence: CARTRRTPTYEQYF.

The chain joins TRBV5-1 to TRBJ2-7; D ambiguous. The CDR3 sequence is 12 residues long. The ends were cut back, 0 bases at V and 7 bases at J, with 8 bases in the middle. The germline gives CDR1 SGHRS, CDR2 YFSETQ. The CDR3 DNA sequence: TGCGCCAGCAGCTTGGCCAATTCGGAGCAGTACTTC. Its protein product is CASSLANSEQYF.